This TCR beta chain was found in a study of T cell responses to AZD1222 COVID-19 vaccine. The CDR3 covers 15 residues. V lost 3 bases to trimming and J lost 1 base; unmatched junction nucleotides: 6. CDR1 and CDR2 (germline): MNHEY, SMNVEV (reference sequence). Here immunoSEQ multiplex PCR was the method, and the copy in TCRdb shows in-frame clones only, minus some. This table has approximately 74,000 clones, less than 90% appearing once. The clonotype comes from an adult who received the AZD1222 COVID-19 vaccine. The rearrangement joins TRBV27 to TRBJ2-7; 7 bases fit TRBD2. This material consisted of peripheral blood, taken 28 days after the second AZD1222 dose. CDR3 loop: CASSFGGGSSYEQYF. In DNA, the CDR3 is TGTGCCAGCAGTTTTGGGGGAGGGTCATCCTACGAGCAGTACTTC.